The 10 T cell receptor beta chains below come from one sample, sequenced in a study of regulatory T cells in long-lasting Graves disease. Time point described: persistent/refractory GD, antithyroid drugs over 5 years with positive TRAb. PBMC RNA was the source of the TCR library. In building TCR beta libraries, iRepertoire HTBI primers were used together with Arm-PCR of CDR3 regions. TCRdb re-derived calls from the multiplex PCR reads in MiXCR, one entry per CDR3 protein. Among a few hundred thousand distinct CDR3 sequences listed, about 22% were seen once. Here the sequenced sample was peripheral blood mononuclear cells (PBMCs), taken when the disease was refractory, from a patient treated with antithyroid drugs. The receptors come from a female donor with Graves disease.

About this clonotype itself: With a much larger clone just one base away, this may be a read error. CDR3 nucleotides: TGTGCCAGCAGACAACAGTGGCAGGGACAGCCCCAGCATTTT. Its translation: CASRQQWQGQPQHF. The V gene is TRBV12-3 or TRBV12-4, the J gene TRBJ1-5; D may be TRBD1 (5 bases). The CDR3 contains 14 residues. Trimming left V 6 bases short and J 7 bases short, with 16 bases between.

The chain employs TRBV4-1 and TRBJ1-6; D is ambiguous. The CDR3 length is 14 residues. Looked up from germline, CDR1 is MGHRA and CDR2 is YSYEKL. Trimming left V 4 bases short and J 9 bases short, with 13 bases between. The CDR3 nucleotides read TGCGCCAGCAGCCCTTGGGTGGTAGGTTCACCCCTCCACTTT. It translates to CASSPWVVGSPLHF.

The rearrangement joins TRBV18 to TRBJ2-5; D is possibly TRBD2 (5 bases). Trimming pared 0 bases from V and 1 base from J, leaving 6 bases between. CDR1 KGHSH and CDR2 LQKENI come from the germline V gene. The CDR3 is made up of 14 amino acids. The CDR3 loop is CASSPPGVQETQYF. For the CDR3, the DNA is TGTGCCAGCTCACCACCCGGGGTCCAAGAGACCCAGTACTTC.

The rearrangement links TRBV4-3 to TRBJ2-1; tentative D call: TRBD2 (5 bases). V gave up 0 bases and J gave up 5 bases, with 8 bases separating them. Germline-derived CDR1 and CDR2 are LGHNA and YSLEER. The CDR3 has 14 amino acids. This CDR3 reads CASSQDISDNEQFF. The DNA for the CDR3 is TGCGCCAGCAGCCAAGATATTAGCGACAATGAGCAGTTCTTC.

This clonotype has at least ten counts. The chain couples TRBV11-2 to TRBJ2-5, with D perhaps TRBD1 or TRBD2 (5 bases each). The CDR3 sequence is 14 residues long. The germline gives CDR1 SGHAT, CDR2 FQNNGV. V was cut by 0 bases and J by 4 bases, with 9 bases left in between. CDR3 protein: CASSLEAGRETQYF. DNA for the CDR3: TGTGCCAGCAGCTTAGAGGCAGGGAGAGAGACCCAGTACTTC. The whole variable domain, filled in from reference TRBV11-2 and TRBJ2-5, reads EAGVAQSPRYKIIEKRQSVAFWCNPISGHATLYWYQQILGQGPKLLIQFQNNGVVDDSQLPKDRFSAERLKGVDSTLKIQPAKLEDSAVYLCASSLEAGRETQYFGPGTRLLVL.

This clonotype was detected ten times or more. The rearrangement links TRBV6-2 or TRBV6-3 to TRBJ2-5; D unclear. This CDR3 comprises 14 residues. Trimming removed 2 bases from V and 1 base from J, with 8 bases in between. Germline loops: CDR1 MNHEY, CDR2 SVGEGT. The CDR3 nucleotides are TGTGCCAGCAGTTACGATAGCTTCCAAGAGACCCAGTACTTC. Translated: CASSYDSFQETQYF.

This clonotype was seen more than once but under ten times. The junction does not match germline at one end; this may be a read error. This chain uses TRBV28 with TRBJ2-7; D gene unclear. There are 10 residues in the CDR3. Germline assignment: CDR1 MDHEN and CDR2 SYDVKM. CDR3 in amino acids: CASSGYDQYF. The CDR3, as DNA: TGTGCCAGCTCCGGCTACGATCAGTACTTC.

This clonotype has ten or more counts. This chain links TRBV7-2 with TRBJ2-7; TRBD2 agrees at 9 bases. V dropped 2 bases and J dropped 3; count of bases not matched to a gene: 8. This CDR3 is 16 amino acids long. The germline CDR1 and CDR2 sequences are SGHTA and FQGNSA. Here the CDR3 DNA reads TGTGCCAGCAGCTTAATCGGGGCTAGCGGGATCTACGAGCAGTACTTC. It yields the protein CASSLIGASGIYEQYF.

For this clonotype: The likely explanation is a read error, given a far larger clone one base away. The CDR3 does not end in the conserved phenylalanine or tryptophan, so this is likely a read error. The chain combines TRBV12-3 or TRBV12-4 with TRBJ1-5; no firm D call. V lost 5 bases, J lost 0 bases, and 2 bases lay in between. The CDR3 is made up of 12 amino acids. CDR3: CASSDSNQPQHS. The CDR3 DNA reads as TGTGCCAGCAGTGATAGCAATCAGCCCCAGCATTCT.

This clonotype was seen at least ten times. The chain's CDR3 is CASSEGWGGMEKLFF. CDR3 nucleotides: TGTGCCAGCAGTGAAGGGTGGGGCGGAATGGAAAAACTGTTTTTT. This chain joins TRBV25-1 and TRBJ1-4, with D possibly being TRBD1 (5 bases). CDR1 and CDR2 from the germline V gene are MGHDK and SYGVNS. V lost 2 bases and J 8 bases, leaving 15 bases between the germline ends. The CDR3 sequence is 15 residues long.